One sample yielded the 3 T cell receptor beta chains listed below, sequenced in a study of blood T cell repertoires in COVID-19. The data were produced by immunoSEQ multiplex PCR, yet TCRdb's version contains in-frame clones alone and is incomplete. The table has about 150,000 clones, over 70% seen once. Specimen: peripheral blood. These receptors were collected from a man between 60 and 75 years old with acute or convalescent COVID-19.

This clone was seen just once. The V and J genes are TRBV9 and TRBJ2-3, with TRBD2 matching over 13 bases. The V gene's germline CDR1 is SGDLS and CDR2 YYNGEE. Germline trimming cut 3 bases from V and 4 bases from J; bases unmatched to any gene: 11. This CDR3 spans 18 amino acids. The CDR3 DNA sequence: TGTGCCAGCAGCGAGGATGGGACTAGCGGGATGGGCGCAGATACGCAGTATTTT. This codes for CASSEDGTSGMGADTQYF.

The chain recombines TRBV29-1 with TRBJ2-3; 9 bases fit TRBD1. The length of the CDR3 is 14 residues. Trimming cost V 2 bases and J 5 bases; bases outside gene matches: 5. The germline V gene encodes CDR1 SQVTM and CDR2 ANQGSEA. The CDR3 sequence: CSVERTGVGDTQYF. The CDR3 DNA reads TGCAGCGTTGAACGGACAGGGGTCGGAGATACGCAGTATTTT.

The J gene is TRBJ1-2, the V gene TRBV12-5; D not resolved. The CDR3 covers 16 residues. CDR1 is LGHNT and CDR2 is FRNRAP in the germline V gene. With 3 bases removed from V and 0 bases from J, the gap between germline ends came to 14 bases. The CDR3 bases are TGTGCTAGTGGTTTCGTGACCGGCGGGACTAACTATGGCTACACCTTC. Its protein is CASGFVTGGTNYGYTF.